This note documents a single T cell receptor beta chain sequence. In replicate PCRs of sorted subsets, approximately 210 ng DNA, roughly 27,000 T cell genomes, was used. The repertoire was sequenced with immunoSEQ multiplex PCR; TCRdb's copy has only in-frame clones and lacks some. The data contain under 700,000 clones, 85% to 95% of them singletons. Selected positively for CCR7 and CD45RO-negative, naive CD8 cells excluded terminally differentiated effector memory CD45RA+ cells. These data belong to a study of shared clonotypes between healthy human individuals. V lost 4 bases, J lost 4 bases, and 5 bases stayed unmatched. CDR1 and CDR2 from the germline V gene are SQVTM and ANQGSEA. The CDR3 covers 14 residues.

Sequences were obtained from naive CD8+ T cells sorted from blood. The rearrangement links TRBV29-1 to TRBJ2-3, with 10 bases fitting TRBD2. The sequence derives from a woman aged 30 to 39 in good health. The CDR3 nucleotides read TGCAGCGTTGCTCTAGCGGGGGTCTCAGATACGCAGTATTTT. Translating it yields CSVALAGVSDTQYF.